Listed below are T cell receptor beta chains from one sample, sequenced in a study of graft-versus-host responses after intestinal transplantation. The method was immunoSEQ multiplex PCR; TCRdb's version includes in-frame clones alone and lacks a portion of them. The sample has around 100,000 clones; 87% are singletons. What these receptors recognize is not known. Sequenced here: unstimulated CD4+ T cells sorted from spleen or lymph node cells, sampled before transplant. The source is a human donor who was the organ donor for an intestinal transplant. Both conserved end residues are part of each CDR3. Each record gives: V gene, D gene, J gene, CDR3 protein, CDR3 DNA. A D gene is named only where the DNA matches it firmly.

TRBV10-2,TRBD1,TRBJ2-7,CASTTQGAISYEQYF,TGCGCCAGCACAACCCAGGGGGCAATCTCCTACGAGCAGTACTTC
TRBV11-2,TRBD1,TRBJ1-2,CASSEHPGQGNYGYTF,TGTGCCAGCAGCGAACACCCGGGACAGGGGAACTATGGCTACACCTTC
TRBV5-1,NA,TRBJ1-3,CASSLATLRDSGNTIYF,TGCGCCAGCAGCTTGGCCACACTCAGGGACTCTGGAAACACCATATATTTT
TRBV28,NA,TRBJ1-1,CASRKQRPNTEAFF,TGTGCCAGCAGAAAACAGAGACCGAACACTGAAGCTTTCTTT
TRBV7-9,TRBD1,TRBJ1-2,CASSLGPGQGSGYTF,TGTGCCAGCAGCTTAGGCCCGGGACAGGGGTCTGGCTACACCTTC
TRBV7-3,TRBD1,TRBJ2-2,CASRPTGAKDTGELFF,TGTGCCAGCAGGCCGACAGGGGCGAAGGACACCGGGGAGCTGTTTTTT
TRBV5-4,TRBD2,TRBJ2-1,CASSLMAGVEDEQFF,TGTGCCAGCAGCTTGATGGCGGGGGTTGAGGATGAGCAGTTCTTC
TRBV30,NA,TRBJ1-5,CAWSAGDYSNQPQHF,TGTGCCTGGAGTGCGGGAGATTATAGCAATCAGCCCCAGCATTTT
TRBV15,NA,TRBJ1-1,CATSRDTPAAFF,TGTGCCACCAGCAGAGACACCCCGGCAGCTTTCTTT
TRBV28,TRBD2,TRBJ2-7,CAEGTSGEQYF,TGTGCCGAAGGGACTAGCGGCGAGCAGTACTTC